The 27 T cell receptor beta chains listed next were all sequenced from one sample in a study of cytomegalovirus exposure and HLA in healthy donors. The PCR used 60 Vbeta and 13 Jbeta primers. Libraries were prepared by immunoSEQ multiplex PCR; TCRdb keeps only in-frame clonotypes and omits some of them. The sample has some 140,000 clones, 73% seen once. The sample was PBMCs. These receptors were collected from a middle-aged woman in good health and CMV-seronegative.

In this sample, this clone turned up once. The chain carries TRBV9 and TRBJ2-5; 10 bases agree with TRBD2. Germline trimming cut 3 bases from V and 3 bases from J; bases unmatched to any gene: 5. The germline CDR1 and CDR2 sequences are SGDLS and YYNGEE. This CDR3 is built from 15 residues. As DNA, the CDR3 is TGTGCCAGCAGCGCCACCGGGACTAGCGAAGAGACCCAGTACTTC. Translating it yields CASSATGTSEETQYF.

The chain recombines TRBV11-2 with TRBJ1-1; no definite D call. Deletions cut 1 base from V and 8 bases from J, with 11 bases between. Germline-derived CDR1 and CDR2 are SGHAT and FQNNGV. The CDR3 consists of 13 residues. CDR3 DNA: TGTGCCAGCAGCTTAGCGGAGGCTGGGGAAGCTTTCTTT. The encoded protein is CASSLAEAGEAFF.

The chain carries TRBV5-1 and TRBJ1-1, with D uncertain. The ends were cut back, 5 bases at V and 2 bases at J, with 10 bases in the middle. Per the germline V gene, CDR1 is SGHRS and CDR2 is YFSETQ. The CDR3 totals 13 residues. The DNA for the CDR3 is TGCGCCAGCAGGGCATCAGTCAACACTGAAGCTTTCTTT. Protein product: CASRASVNTEAFF.

The gene calls are TRBV28 and TRBJ1-4; D not resolved. The CDR3 covers 12 residues. V shed 2 bases and J shed 7 bases, with 5 bases lying between them. Germline CDR1 is MDHEN and CDR2 is SYDVKM. The CDR3 is CASSLPGEKLFF. In DNA, the CDR3 is TGTGCCAGCAGTTTACCGGGTGAAAAACTGTTTTTT.

V gene TRBV2 combines with J gene TRBJ1-1; TRBD1 might be the D (5 bases). The CDR3 has 13 amino acids. V lost 6 bases, J lost 0 bases, and 8 bases lay in between. Germline V gene data show CDR1 as SNHLY and CDR2 as FYNNEI. CDR3 protein: CASRKDMNTEAFF. Written as DNA, the CDR3 is TGTGCCAGCAGGAAGGACATGAACACTGAAGCTTTCTTT.

This rearrangement joins TRBV15 to TRBJ1-1; 7 nucleotides agree with TRBD1. There are 12 residues in the CDR3. From germline, CDR1 is LNHNV and CDR2 YYDKDF (reference sequence). The J segment lost 7 bases and the V segment lost 1 base, leaving 0 bases of the junction unmatched. CDR3 coding DNA: TGTGCCACCAGCAGAGGGGACAGTGAAGCTTTCTTT. Its translation: CATSRGDSEAFF.

The rearrangement joins TRBV21-1 to TRBJ1-4. TRBV21-1 is deemed a pseudogene. The CDR3 is made up of 14 amino acids. The CDR3 bases are TGTGCCAGCATCTTCCGGGACCTAAGGAGGGCACTGTTTTTT. Amino acid sequence: CASIFRDLRRALFF.

This sequence joins TRBV5-8 and TRBJ2-3; TRBD1 is a possible D gene (5 bases). The length of the CDR3 is 16 residues. Germline CDR1 is SGHTS and CDR2 is YDEGEE. Trimming shortened V by 0 bases and J by 4 bases, and 15 bases separated the two germline ends. CDR3 region: CASSLALTARADTQYF. DNA of the CDR3: TGTGCCAGCAGCTTGGCTCTGACAGCTAGGGCAGATACGCAGTATTTT.

The chain has TRBV5-5 and TRBJ2-7, with D possibly being TRBD1 (6 bases). Per germline, CDR1 SGHKS and CDR2 YYEKEE (reference sequence). CDR3 length: 13 amino acids. Trimming removed 0 bases at V and 4 bases at J, with 8 bases between. This CDR3 reads CASSLGDRYEQYF. The CDR3 DNA reads as TGTGCCAGCAGCTTGGGAGACAGGTACGAGCAGTACTTC. Supplemented by reference TRBV5-5 and TRBJ2-7, the full variable domain reads DAGVTQSPTHLIKTRGQQVTLRCSPISGHKSVSWYQQVLGQGPQFIFQYYEKEERGRGNFPDRFSARQFPNYSSELNVNALLLGDSALYLCASSLGDRYEQYFGPGTRLTVT.

The chain couples TRBV5-1 to TRBJ2-7; TRBD1 aligns across 9 bases. J lost 2 bases, V lost 1 base, and 4 bases had no gene match. Germline V gene data show CDR1 as SGHRS and CDR2 as YFSETQ. This CDR3 has 15 amino acids. The CDR3 DNA sequence: TGCGCCAGCAGCTTGACAGGGGGCCTTACCTACGAGCAGTACTTC. It yields the protein CASSLTGGLTYEQYF.

As regards this clone: Other DNA sequences in this sample translate to the same CDR3. This sequence joins TRBV5-1 and TRBJ1-4, with D unclear. Trimming left V 1 base short and J 2 bases short, with 9 bases between. Germline CDR1 SGHRS, CDR2 YFSETQ. The CDR3 loop spans 15 amino acids. The CDR3 nucleotides are TGCGCCAGCAGCTTGACCGGTGCCACTAATGAAAAACTGTTTTTT. Protein sequence: CASSLTGATNEKLFF.

This clone has more than one count but fewer than ten. The J gene is TRBJ1-1, the V gene TRBV6-1, with D possibly matching TRBD1 (5 bases). The V end lost 4 bases, the J end lost 0 bases, and 9 bases lay between the germline ends. CDR1 is MNHNS and CDR2 is SASEGT in the germline V gene. The CDR3 extends over 14 amino acids. The CDR3 loop is CASSVGGLNTEAFF. Written as DNA, the CDR3 is TGTGCCAGCAGTGTGGGGGGATTGAACACTGAAGCTTTCTTT.

J is TRBJ1-2 and V is TRBV7-2, with D tentatively TRBD1 (6 bases). The ends were cut back, 4 bases at V and 3 bases at J, with 21 bases in the middle. Germline V gives CDR1 SGHTA, CDR2 FQGNSA. The CDR3 consists of 17 residues. The CDR3 is CASSSPGLEGGDYGYTF. CDR3 sequence (DNA): TGTGCCAGCAGCTCCCCAGGTCTGGAGGGGGGGGACTATGGCTACACCTTC.

This chain links TRBV7-3 with TRBJ2-5, with D possibly being TRBD1 (6 bases). This CDR3 is 16 amino acids long. V was trimmed by 0 bases and J by 5 bases, leaving 16 bases between them. In germline, CDR1 is SGHTA, CDR2 FQGTGA. The CDR3 sequence: CASSLTSQGIGETQYF. The CDR3 bases are TGTGCCAGCAGCTTAACGTCTCAGGGGATAGGTGAGACCCAGTACTTC.

The chain is built from TRBV2 and TRBJ2-7; D is possibly TRBD2 (5 bases). Germline V CDR1 and CDR2: SNHLY, FYNNEI. CDR3 length equals 13 residues. V gave up 3 bases and J gave up 3 bases, with 9 bases separating them. This CDR3 reads CASSEEAHYEQYV. The CDR3 region has the DNA TGTGCCAGCAGTGAGGAGGCCCACTACGAGCAGTACGTC.

This clone appeared a few times. This chain connects TRBV28 to TRBJ1-4; D unclear. The CDR3 sequence is 13 residues long. Germline V gene sequence: CDR1 MDHEN, CDR2 SYDVKM. V was trimmed by 2 bases and J by 8 bases, leaving 9 bases between them. The CDR3 bases are TGTGCCAGCAGTTTAGGGCGCGAAGAAAAACTGTTTTTT. Translated, it gives CASSLGREEKLFF.

The chain combines TRBV11-2 with TRBJ2-3; unclear D gene. This CDR3 has 12 amino acids. The germline CDR1 and CDR2 sequences are SGHAT and FQNNGV. The germline V and J ends were trimmed by 1 base and 6 bases, with 5 bases remaining between them. DNA for the CDR3: TGTGCCAGCAGCTTAGGTGGCGATACGCAGTATTTT. Its translation is CASSLGGDTQYF.

V usage is TRBV2 and J usage is TRBJ2-1; a possible D gene is TRBD2 (6 bases). V was shortened by 5 bases and J by 3 bases, with 14 bases between the two germline ends. Germline loops: CDR1 SNHLY, CDR2 FYNNEI. The length of the CDR3 is 15 residues. The DNA of the CDR3 is TGTGCCAGCAGTTCTCGGGGGAGCGTCTACAATGAGCAGTTCTTC. It translates to CASSSRGSVYNEQFF.

This chain uses TRBV10-3 with TRBJ1-3, with 7 bases matching TRBD1. The length of the CDR3 is 15 residues. Germline loops: CDR1 ENHRY, CDR2 SYGVKD. V gave up 11 bases and J gave up 0 bases; unmatched junction bases: 10. The DNA for the CDR3 is TGTGCCCACAGCACAGGGGCCAGCTCTGGAAACACCATATATTTT. Its translation: CAHSTGASSGNTIYF.

This clone was detected only a few times. The rearrangement links TRBV7-9 to TRBJ2-1; 10 bases map to TRBD2. In germline, CDR1 is SEHNR, CDR2 FQNEAQ (reference sequence). This CDR3 contains 14 residues. V shed 3 bases and J 8 bases; nucleotides not matched to a gene: 4. The CDR3 DNA reads TGTGCCAGCAGCTTCGGGACTAGCGTATATGAGCAGTTCTTC. It yields the protein CASSFGTSVYEQFF.

This clone was picked up one time. The genes are TRBV6-1 and TRBJ2-2; possible D gene TRBD1, 6 bases. Trimming left V 6 bases short and J 0 bases short, with 11 bases between. CDR1 MNHNS and CDR2 SASEGT come from the germline V gene. CDR3 size: 15 residues. CDR3 protein: CASSTGYTNTGELFF. CDR3 nucleotide sequence: TGTGCCAGCAGCACAGGGTACACGAACACCGGGGAGCTGTTTTTT.

The chain has TRBV4-1 and TRBJ2-2; TRBD1 is a possible D gene (6 bases). The V and J ends lost 4 bases and 3 bases respectively, with 15 bases between them. Germline-derived CDR1 and CDR2 are MGHRA and YSYEKL. The CDR3 loop spans 16 amino acids. The CDR3 DNA follows: TGCGCCAGCAGCCCCCCAGCACAGGGAGACACCGGGGAGCTGTTTTTT. Translating it yields CASSPPAQGDTGELFF.

This rearrangement joins TRBV9 to TRBJ1-1; unclear D gene. The CDR3 is 16 amino acids. Trimming removed 4 bases from V and 3 bases from J, with 19 bases in between. Germline V gives CDR1 SGDLS, CDR2 YYNGEE. CDR3 sequence reads: CASSPTTGYKDTEAFF. As DNA, the CDR3 is TGTGCCAGCAGCCCCACAACGGGGTATAAGGACACTGAAGCTTTCTTT.

This rearrangement joins TRBV5-1 to TRBJ1-1; no clear D gene. Looked up from germline, CDR1 is SGHRS and CDR2 is YFSETQ. Trimming pared 6 bases from V and 0 bases from J, leaving 21 bases between. The CDR3 extends over 17 amino acids. The CDR3 DNA sequence: TGCGCCAGCAACCTGGGAGGACCGCGGTTGGTGAACACTGAAGCTTTCTTT. Translation gives CASNLGGPRLVNTEAFF.

The rearrangement uses TRBV5-6 and TRBJ2-1, with 9 bases that match TRBD1. The CDR3 consists of 17 residues. Germline CDR1 and CDR2: SGHDT and YYEEEE. J was trimmed by 4 bases and V by 3 bases; bases with no gene match: 11. The CDR3 region is CASSSTGTGWEYNEQFF. CDR3 DNA: TGTGCCAGCAGCTCAACAGGGACAGGGTGGGAGTACAATGAGCAGTTCTTC.

This chain joins TRBV30 and TRBJ2-7; TRBD1 matches at 7 bases. This CDR3 contains 14 residues. The junction had 13 bases not matched to a gene; V was cut back by 7 bases and J by 4 bases. CDR1 and CDR2 (germline): GTSNPN, SVGIG (reference sequence). CDR3 in amino acids: CAFLERQGVYEQYF. In nucleotides, the CDR3 is TGTGCCTTCCTCGAGAGACAGGGAGTATACGAGCAGTACTTC.

CDR3 coding DNA: TGTGCCAGCAGCTACAGGGGGCCAAGCCAGCCCCAGCATTTT. Its translation: CASSYRGPSQPQHF. The V gene is TRBV27, the J gene TRBJ1-5; 9 positions agree with TRBD1. Germline V lookup: CDR1 MNHEY, CDR2 SMNVEV (reference sequence). Trimming removed 6 bases from V and 7 bases from J; junction bases left unmatched: 7. The CDR3 consists of 14 residues.